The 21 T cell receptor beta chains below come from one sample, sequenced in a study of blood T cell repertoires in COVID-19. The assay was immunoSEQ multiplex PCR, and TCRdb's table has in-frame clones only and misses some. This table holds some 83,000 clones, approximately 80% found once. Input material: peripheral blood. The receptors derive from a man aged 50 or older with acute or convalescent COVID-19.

The CDR3 loop reads CATREDTEAFF. In DNA form, the CDR3 reads TGTGCCACCCGGGAGGACACTGAAGCTTTCTTT. This sequence joins TRBV10-3 and TRBJ1-1; D is undetermined. Per germline, CDR1 ENHRY and CDR2 SYGVKD. CDR3 length: 11 residues. Trimming stripped 10 bases from V and 3 bases from J, with 9 bases between.

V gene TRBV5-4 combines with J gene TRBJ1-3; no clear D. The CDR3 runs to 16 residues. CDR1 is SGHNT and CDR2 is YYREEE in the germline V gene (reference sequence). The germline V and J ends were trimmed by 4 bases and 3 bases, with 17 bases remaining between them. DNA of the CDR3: TGTGCCAGCAGCCGAGGTGGATCCGGGAGTGGAAACACCATATATTTT. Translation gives CASSRGGSGSGNTIYF.

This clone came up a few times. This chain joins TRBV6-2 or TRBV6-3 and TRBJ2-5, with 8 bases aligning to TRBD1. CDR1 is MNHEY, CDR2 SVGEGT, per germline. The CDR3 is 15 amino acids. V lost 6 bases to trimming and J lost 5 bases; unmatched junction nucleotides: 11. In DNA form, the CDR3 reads TGTGCCAGCAGCCACGGGGAGGACAGGGCGGAGACCCAGTACTTC. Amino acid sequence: CASSHGEDRAETQYF.

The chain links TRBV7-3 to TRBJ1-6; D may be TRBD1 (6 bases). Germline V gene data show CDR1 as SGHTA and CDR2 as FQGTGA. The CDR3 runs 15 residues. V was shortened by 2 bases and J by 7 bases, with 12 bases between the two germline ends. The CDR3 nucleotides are TGTGCCAGCAGCTTACAAGGCGGGGGCAATTCACCCCTCCACTTT. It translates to CASSLQGGGNSPLHF. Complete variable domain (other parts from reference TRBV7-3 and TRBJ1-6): GAGVSQTPSNKVTEKGKYVELRCDPISGHTALYWYRQSLGQGPEFLIYFQGTGAADDSGLPNDRFFAVRPEGSVSTLKIQRTERGDSAVYLCASSLQGGGNSPLHFGNGTRLTVT.

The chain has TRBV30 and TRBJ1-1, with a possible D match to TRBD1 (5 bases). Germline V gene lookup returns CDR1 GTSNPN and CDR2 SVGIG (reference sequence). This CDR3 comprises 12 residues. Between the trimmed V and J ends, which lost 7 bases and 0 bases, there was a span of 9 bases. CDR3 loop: CAFGGLNTEAFF. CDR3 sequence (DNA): TGTGCCTTTGGGGGGTTGAACACTGAAGCTTTCTTT.

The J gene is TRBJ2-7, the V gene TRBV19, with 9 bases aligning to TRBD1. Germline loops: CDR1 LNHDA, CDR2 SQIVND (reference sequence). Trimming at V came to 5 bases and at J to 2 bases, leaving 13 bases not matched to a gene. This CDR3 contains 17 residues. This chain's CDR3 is CASSPPVGRTGAYEQYF. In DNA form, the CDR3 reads TGTGCCAGTAGTCCACCAGTAGGGCGGACAGGGGCCTACGAGCAGTACTTC.

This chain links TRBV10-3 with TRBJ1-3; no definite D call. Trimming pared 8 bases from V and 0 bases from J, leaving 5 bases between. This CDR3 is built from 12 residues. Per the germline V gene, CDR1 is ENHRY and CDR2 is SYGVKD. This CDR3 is CAIQISGNTIYF. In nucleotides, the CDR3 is TGTGCCATCCAGATCTCTGGAAACACCATATATTTT.

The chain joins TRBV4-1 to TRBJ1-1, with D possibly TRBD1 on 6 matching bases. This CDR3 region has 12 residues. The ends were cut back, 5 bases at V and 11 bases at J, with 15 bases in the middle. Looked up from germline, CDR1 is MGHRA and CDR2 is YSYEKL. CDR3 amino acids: CASSLEGGVAFF. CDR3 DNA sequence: TGCGCCAGCAGCTTAGAGGGGGGGGTGGCTTTCTTT.

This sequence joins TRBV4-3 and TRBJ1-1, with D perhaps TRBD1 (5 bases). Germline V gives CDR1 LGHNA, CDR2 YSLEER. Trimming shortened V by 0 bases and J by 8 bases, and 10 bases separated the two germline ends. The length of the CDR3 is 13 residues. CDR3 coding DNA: TGCGCCAGCAGCCAAGACAGGGCTGGGGAAGCTTTCTTT. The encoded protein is CASSQDRAGEAFF.

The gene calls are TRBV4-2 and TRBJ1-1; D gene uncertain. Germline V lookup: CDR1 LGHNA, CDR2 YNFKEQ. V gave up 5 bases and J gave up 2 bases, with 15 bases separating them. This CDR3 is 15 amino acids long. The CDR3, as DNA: TGTGCCAGCAGCGCCCGGGTCCTAACTAACACTGAAGCTTTCTTT. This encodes CASSARVLTNTEAFF.

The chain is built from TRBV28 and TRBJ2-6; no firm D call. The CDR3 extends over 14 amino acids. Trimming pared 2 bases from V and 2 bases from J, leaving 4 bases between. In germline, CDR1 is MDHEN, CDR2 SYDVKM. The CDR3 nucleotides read TGTGCCAGCAGTTTACGAGCTGGGGCCAACGTCCTGACTTTC. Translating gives CASSLRAGANVLTF.

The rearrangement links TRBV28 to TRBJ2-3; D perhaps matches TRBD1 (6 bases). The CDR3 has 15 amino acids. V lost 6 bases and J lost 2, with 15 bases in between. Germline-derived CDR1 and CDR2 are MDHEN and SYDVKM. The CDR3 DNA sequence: TGTGCCAGCAGACCGGACAGAGAAACCACAGATACGCAGTATTTT. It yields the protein CASRPDRETTDTQYF.

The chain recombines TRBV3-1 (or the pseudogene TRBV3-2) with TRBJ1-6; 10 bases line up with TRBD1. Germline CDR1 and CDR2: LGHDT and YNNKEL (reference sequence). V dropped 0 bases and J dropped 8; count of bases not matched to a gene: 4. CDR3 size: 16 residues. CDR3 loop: CASSQDRTGGYSPLHF. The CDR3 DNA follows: TGTGCCAGCAGCCAAGACCGGACAGGGGGATATTCACCCCTCCACTTT.

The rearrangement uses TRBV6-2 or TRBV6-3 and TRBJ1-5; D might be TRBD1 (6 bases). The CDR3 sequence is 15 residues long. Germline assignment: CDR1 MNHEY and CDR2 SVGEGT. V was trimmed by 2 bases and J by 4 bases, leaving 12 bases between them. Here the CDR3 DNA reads TGTGCCAGCAGTTACGCGGGGGCGACAAATCAGCCCCAGCATTTT. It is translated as CASSYAGATNQPQHF.

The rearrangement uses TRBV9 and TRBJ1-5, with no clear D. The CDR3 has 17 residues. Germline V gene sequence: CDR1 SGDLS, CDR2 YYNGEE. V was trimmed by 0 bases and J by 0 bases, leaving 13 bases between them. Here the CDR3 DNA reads TGTGCCAGCAGCGTAGTATCCGGGAGATATAGCAATCAGCCCCAGCATTTT. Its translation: CASSVVSGRYSNQPQHF.

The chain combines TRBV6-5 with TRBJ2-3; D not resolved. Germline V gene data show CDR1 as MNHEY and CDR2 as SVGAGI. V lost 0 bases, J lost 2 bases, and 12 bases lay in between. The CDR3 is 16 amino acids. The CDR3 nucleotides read TGTGCCAGCAGTTACTCGACTTCCGGTAACACAGATACGCAGTATTTT. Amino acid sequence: CASSYSTSGNTDTQYF.

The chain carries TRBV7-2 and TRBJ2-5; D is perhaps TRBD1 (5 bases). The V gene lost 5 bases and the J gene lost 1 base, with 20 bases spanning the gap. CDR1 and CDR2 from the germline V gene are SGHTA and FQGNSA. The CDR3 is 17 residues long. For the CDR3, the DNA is TGTGCCAGCAGCCCTCCTAGACAGCGTGGGTTCCAAGAGACCCAGTACTTC. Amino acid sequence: CASSPPRQRGFQETQYF.

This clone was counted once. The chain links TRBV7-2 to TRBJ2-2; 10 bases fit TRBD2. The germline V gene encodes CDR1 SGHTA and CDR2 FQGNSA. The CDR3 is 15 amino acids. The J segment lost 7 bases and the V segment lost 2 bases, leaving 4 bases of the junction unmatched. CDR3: CASSLRLAGYGELFF. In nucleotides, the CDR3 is TGTGCCAGCAGCTTACGACTAGCGGGTTACGGGGAGCTGTTTTTT.

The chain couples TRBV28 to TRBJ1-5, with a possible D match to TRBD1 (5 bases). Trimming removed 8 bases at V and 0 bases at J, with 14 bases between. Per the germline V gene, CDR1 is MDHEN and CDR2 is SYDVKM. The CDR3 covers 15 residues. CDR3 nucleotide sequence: TGTGCCAGCGTAGTTGGGGGGTATAGCAATCAGCCCCAGCATTTT. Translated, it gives CASVVGGYSNQPQHF.

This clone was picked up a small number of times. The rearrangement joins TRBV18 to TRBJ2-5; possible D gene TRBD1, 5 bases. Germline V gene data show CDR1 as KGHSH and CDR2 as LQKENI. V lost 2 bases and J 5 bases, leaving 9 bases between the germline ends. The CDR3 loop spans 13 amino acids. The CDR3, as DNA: TGTGCCAGCTCACCAGGGGCGGTGGAGACCCAGTACTTC. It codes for CASSPGAVETQYF.

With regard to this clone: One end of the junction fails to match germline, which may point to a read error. CDR3 DNA sequence: TGTGCCAGCAGCTTGCGGGGTACCGGAGTCACCTCACTTTTT. This codes for CASSLRGTGVTSLF. This chain joins TRBV5-6 and TRBJ1-4, with D unclear. This CDR3 is 14 amino acids long. CDR1 is SGHDT, CDR2 YYEEEE, per germline.